Following are 5 T cell receptor beta chains from one sample sequenced in a study of CD8 T cells in ankylosing spondylitis. Study-wide results and caveats: Seven to nine highly homologous variants formed a TCR beta motif that appeared characteristic of ankylosing spondylitis blood.

No antigen has been assigned to these receptors. TCRdb reprocessed the 5' RACE reads with MiXCR, giving one entry per CDR3 protein. The top ten clones hold about 0.9% of a sample with around 450,000 distinct CDR3 sequences, roughly 27% of them seen once. What was sequenced was blood, either unsorted or a sorted T cell fraction (not recorded which). The receptor source for this set is a male donor with ankylosing spondylitis.

There are a few counts of this clonotype. CDR3 region: CSARGDAIQPQHF. The CDR3 region has the DNA TGCAGTGCTAGGGGGGATGCAATACAGCCCCAGCATTTT. The rearrangement links TRBV20-1 to TRBJ1-5, with a weak D call TRBD1 (5 bases). The CDR3 consists of 13 residues. Germline CDR1 and CDR2: DFQATT and SNEGSKA (reference sequence). The ends were cut back, 3 bases at V and 7 bases at J, with 13 bases in the middle.

The V and J genes are TRBV6-6 and TRBJ2-7, with D tentatively TRBD1 (5 bases). V shed 4 bases and J shed 2 bases, with 9 bases lying between them. The CDR3 is 13 residues long. The germline gives CDR1 MNHNY, CDR2 SVGAGI (reference sequence). The CDR3 loop is CASSSGITYEQYV. CDR3 sequence (DNA): TGTGCCAGCAGTTCAGGGATAACCTACGAGCAGTACGTC.

The CDR3 reads CASRRGQAVNTGELFF. CDR3 sequence (DNA): TGTGCCAGCAGGAGGGGACAAGCTGTGAACACCGGGGAGCTGTTTTTT. J is TRBJ2-2 and V is TRBV6-1; possibly TRBD1 for D (6 bases). CDR1 is MNHNS, CDR2 SASEGT, per germline. V was trimmed by 6 bases and J by 1 base, leaving 15 bases between them. There are 16 residues in the CDR3.

This chain connects TRBV3-1 to TRBJ2-1; maybe TRBD1 (5 bases). The CDR3 is made up of 12 amino acids. Trimming cost V 4 bases and J 4 bases, with 5 bases left between them. CDR1 is LGHDT and CDR2 is YNNKEL in the germline V gene (reference sequence). CDR3 DNA: TGTGCCAGCAGCCGACAGTACAATGAGCAGTTCTTC. Protein product: CASSRQYNEQFF.

This clonotype appeared many times. The chain uses TRBV12-3 or TRBV12-4 and TRBJ2-5; 9 bases line up with TRBD1. Losses at the gene ends were 7 bases for V and 4 bases for J; bases not matched to a gene: 7. This CDR3 spans 14 amino acids. The CDR3 DNA sequence: TGTGCCAGCACCGCGGACAGGGGACGAGAGACCCAGTACTTC. Its protein product is CASTADRGRETQYF.